This entry lists 6 T cell receptor beta chains sequenced from one sample in a study of cytomegalovirus exposure and HLA in healthy donors. Vbeta (60) and Jbeta (13) primers were used in the PCR. Here immunoSEQ multiplex PCR was the method, and the copy in TCRdb shows in-frame clones only, minus some. This table holds some 38,000 clones, 60% to 70% found once. Sequenced sample: PBMCs. Receptors originate from a man aged 35-49 years in good health and CMV-seronegative.

The genes are TRBV30 and TRBJ1-1; D is unclear. Trimming pared 3 bases from V and 5 bases from J, leaving 7 bases between. The CDR3 consists of 11 residues. CDR1 and CDR2 from the germline V gene are GTSNPN and SVGIG (reference sequence). The chain's CDR3 is CAWRRETEAFF. The CDR3 nucleotides are TGTGCCTGGAGGCGCGAGACTGAAGCTTTCTTT.

This chain uses TRBV6-1 with TRBJ1-3; unclear D gene. Germline V gives CDR1 MNHNS, CDR2 SASEGT. Between the trimmed V and J ends, which lost 3 bases and 2 bases, there was a span of 8 bases. The CDR3 consists of 14 residues. DNA for the CDR3: TGTGCCAGCAGTGAGGGCGGGACTGGAAACACCATATATTTT. This gives the protein CASSEGGTGNTIYF.

V gene TRBV4-3 combines with J gene TRBJ2-1; no reliable D call. Germline CDR1 and CDR2: LGHNA and YSLEER. V lost 0 bases to trimming and J lost 0 bases, with 9 bases between them. The length of the CDR3 is 16 residues. The CDR3 region has the DNA TGCGCCAGCAGCCAAGAAACGCACAGCTCCTACAATGAGCAGTTCTTC. Residues: CASSQETHSSYNEQFF.

This chain joins TRBV6-6 and TRBJ2-4, with 8 positions matching TRBD1. CDR3 length: 16 amino acids. Germline V CDR1 and CDR2: MNHNY, SVGAGI (reference sequence). V shed 8 bases and J 4 bases; nucleotides not matched to a gene: 13. CDR3 region: CASSDSGQGAKNIQYF. As DNA, the CDR3 is TGTGCCAGCTCGGACTCCGGACAGGGAGCGAAAAACATTCAGTACTTC.

This clone appeared a few times. The genes are TRBV6-1 and TRBJ1-2, with D perhaps TRBD1 (5 bases). V shed 3 bases and J shed 4 bases, with 12 bases lying between them. The CDR3 is 14 residues long. Germline V gene data show CDR1 as MNHNS and CDR2 as SASEGT. The chain's CDR3 is CASSDIQGAYGYTF. The CDR3 DNA sequence: TGTGCCAGCAGTGATATCCAGGGTGCCTATGGCTACACCTTC.

About this clone: This sample also contains other DNA sequences that code for the same CDR3. The rearrangement links TRBV4-1 to TRBJ2-1; D unresolved. V dropped 0 bases and J dropped 5 bases, with 8 bases sitting between them. Germline V lookup: CDR1 MGHRA, CDR2 YSYEKL. The CDR3 is made up of 14 amino acids. CDR3 DNA: TGCGCCAGCAGCCAAGAAGCAGGAAACAATGAGCAGTTCTTC. Translating it yields CASSQEAGNNEQFF.